The rows below give T cell receptor beta chains drawn from one sample of a study of T cell changes during pregnancy in multiple sclerosis. TCRdb's table, derived via immunoSEQ multiplex PCR, lists solely in-frame clones and lacks some. The sample includes roughly 50,000 clones, almost 95% of them seen just once. The starting material was CD4+ T cells from peripheral blood mononuclear cells, obtained in the third trimester of pregnancy. The receptors derive from a female donor with multiple sclerosis, enrolled in a pregnancy study. Both conserved end residues are part of each CDR3. A D gene is named only where the DNA matches it firmly. Size is stated for part of the rows, as once, few or many counts, or as a class when the clone is expanded.

D gene | clone size | J gene | V gene | CDR3 DNA | CDR3 protein
- | - | TRBJ2-7 | TRBV4-1 | TGCGCCAGCAGCCAAGTCGGGACTTCCTCCTACGAGCAGTACTTC | CASSQVGTSSYEQYF
- | - | TRBJ1-1 | TRBV27 | TGTGCCAGCAGTTTAAACCCCCAGCGATGGGGAGGCGCAGAGGCTTTCTTT | CASSLNPQRWGGAEAFF
- | - | TRBJ2-7 | TRBV29-1 | TGCAGCGTTGTGGAGGGTACCTACGAGCAGTACTTC | CSVVEGTYEQYF
- | - | TRBJ2-6 | TRBV27 | TGTGCCAGCTCAACTATTGGGTACCCAAGCTCTGGGGCCAACGTCCTGACTTTC | CASSTIGYPSSGANVLTF
- | - | TRBJ1-1 | TRBV5-1 | TGCGCCAGCAGACCGGAGGCGGTGAACACTGAAGCTTTCTTT | CASRPEAVNTEAFF
TRBD2 | - | TRBJ2-1 | TRBV7-9 | TGTGCCAGCAGCTCACCTGGACTAGCGGGACAGACTGAGCAGTTCTTC | CASSSPGLAGQTEQFF
TRBD2 | - | TRBJ2-7 | TRBV7-9 | TGTGCCAGCAGCTCGGGACCGCCTACCGGGACTAGCTTCTCCGAGCAGTACTTC | CASSSGPPTGTSFSEQYF
TRBD1 | few | TRBJ1-1 | TRBV30 | TGTGCCTGGACAGGGGGATTTGACACTGAAGCTTTCTTT | CAWTGGFDTEAFF
- | once | TRBJ1-3 | TRBV13 | TGTGCCAGCAGCCGAACCCTAGACGGAAACACCATATATTTT | CASSRTLDGNTIYF
- | - | TRBJ1-5 | TRBV7-9 | TGTGCCAGCAGCCTAGGGGAGGGAGGCAATCAGCCCCAGCATTTT | CASSLGEGGNQPQHF
- | - | TRBJ1-6 | TRBV21-1 | TGTGCCAGCAGCAAGAGGGCCTATAATTCACCCCTCCACTTT | CASSKRAYNSPLHF
TRBD1 | - | TRBJ2-7 | TRBV28 | TGTGCCATCTGCTCCTCATGGACAGGGTTGGAGCAGTACTTC | CAICSSWTGLEQYF
- | - | TRBJ2-7 | TRBV6-5 | TGTGCCAGCAGCCCCGCGGGGTCCTACGAGCAGTACTTC | CASSPAGSYEQYF
- | - | TRBJ2-7 | TRBV27 | TGTGCCAGCAGTTTTAGGCTAGCCTACGAGCAGTACTTC | CASSFRLAYEQYF
- | - | TRBJ1-4 | TRBV5-1 | TGCGCCAGCAGCTTAAGGGGGAGTGCAACTAATGAAAAACTGTTTTTT | CASSLRGSATNEKLFF
- | - | TRBJ1-6 | TRBV2 | TGTGCCAGCAGTAGCCTGAGCTCCTATAATTCACCCCTCCACTTT | CASSSLSSYNSPLHF
TRBD2 | - | TRBJ2-1 | TRBV7-9 | TGTGCCAGCAGCAACGGACTAGCGGGGTACAATGAGCAGTTCTTC | CASSNGLAGYNEQFF
TRBD1 | - | TRBJ1-1 | TRBV7-8 | TGTGCCAGCAGCTTAGCATCAGGGGGGAACACTGAAGCTTTCTTT | CASSLASGGNTEAFF
TRBD2 | few | TRBJ2-7 | TRBV27 | TGTGCCAGCAGTTTTAGCGGGGGCCCCTACGAGCAGTACTTC | CASSFSGGPYEQYF
- | few | TRBJ2-7 | TRBV2 | TGTGCCAGCTCGGACTTTGGGATCTACGAGCAGTACTTC | CASSDFGIYEQYF
- | - | TRBJ1-1 | TRBV15 | TGTGCCACCAGCAGAGGGTCGGGGGGGCCAAACACTGAAGCTTTCTTT | CATSRGSGGPNTEAFF
- | - | TRBJ2-5 | TRBV27 | TGTGCCAGCAGTTTAAATAGCCCTCAAGAGACCCAGTACTTC | CASSLNSPQETQYF
- | - | TRBJ1-1 | TRBV7-6 | TGTGCCAGCAGCTTAGTTTTGGGGCTCGGTACTGAAGCTTTCTTT | CASSLVLGLGTEAFF
- | once | TRBJ2-1 | TRBV9 | TGTGCCAGCAGCGTAGGTTCGGGAGCACACAATGAGCAGTTCTTC | CASSVGSGAHNEQFF
- | - | TRBJ1-5 | TRBV10-3 | TGTGCCATCAGTGCCGTAAATCAGCCCCAGCATTTT | CAISAVNQPQHF
- | - | TRBJ1-2 | TRBV30 | TGTGCCTTTCAAGGAGATGGCTACACCTTC | CAFQGDGYTF
TRBD1 | - | TRBJ1-4 | TRBV5-1 | TGCGCCAGCAGCGTGGGACAGCGCGAAAAACTGTTTTTT | CASSVGQREKLFF
TRBD2 | - | TRBJ2-1 | TRBV19 | TGTGCCAGCCGCATACTAGCGGGTTACAATGAGCAGTTCTTC | CASRILAGYNEQFF
- | - | TRBJ2-2 | TRBV7-3 | TGTGCCAGCAGCTCAAGGACAGCCGCGGTGGGCGGGGAGCTGTTTTTT | CASSSRTAAVGGELFF
- | - | TRBJ1-1 | TRBV5-4 | TGTGCCAGCAGCTTGGGACACGGATTAAACACTGAAGCTTTCTTT | CASSLGHGLNTEAFF
- | - | TRBJ1-1 | TRBV5-4 | TGTGCCAGCAGCTTGGCCGGGGGGGGCAACACTGAAGCTTTCTTT | CASSLAGGGNTEAFF
- | - | TRBJ2-7 | TRBV7-2 | TGTGCCAGCAGCTTCCACACCTACGAGCAGTACTTC | CASSFHTYEQYF
TRBD2 | - | TRBJ2-7 | TRBV11-2 | TGTGCCAGCAGCTTAGATATTCTAGCGGGAAGTTTCTACGAGCAGTACTTC | CASSLDILAGSFYEQYF
- | - | TRBJ2-5 | TRBV15 | TGTGCCACCAGCAGGGCTAGCAGCAGGCAAGAGACCCAGTACTTC | CATSRASSRQETQYF
- | - | TRBJ2-6 | TRBV19 | TGTGCCAGTAGTCCAGACTCTGGGGCCAACGTCCTGACTTTC | CASSPDSGANVLTF
- | once | TRBJ2-2 | TRBV19 | TGTGCCAGTAGTATAGTGGAGGGGCACTCCGGGGAGCTGTTTTTT | CASSIVEGHSGELFF
TRBD2 | - | TRBJ2-1 | TRBV29-1 | TGCAGCGTTCTACCCAGGACTAGCGGGGGTACCAACAATGAGCAGTTCTTC | CSVLPRTSGGTNNEQFF
TRBD2 | - | TRBJ2-7 | TRBV7-2 | TGTGCCAGCAGCTTAGTTGCGGGGGGCTCCTACGAGCAGTACTTC | CASSLVAGGSYEQYF
- | - | TRBJ1-3 | TRBV5-1 | TGCGCCAGCAGCTTAACAGGGTCTAAACCCTCTGGAAACACCATATATTTT | CASSLTGSKPSGNTIYF
- | - | TRBJ1-1 | TRBV7-9 | TGTGCCAGCAGCTTAGGCCAAGGGGCTGAAGCTTTCTTT | CASSLGQGAEAFF
TRBD2 | - | TRBJ2-3 | TRBV6-4 | TGTGCCAGCAGTGACTCTCGTTCTAGCGGGATTCAGTATTTT | CASSDSRSSGIQYF
- | - | TRBJ2-1 | TRBV27 | TGTGCCAGCAGACAGGGACACCTCATTCACTCCTACAATGAGCAGTTCTTC | CASRQGHLIHSYNEQFF
TRBD2 | - | TRBJ2-1 | TRBV27 | TGTGCCAGCAGTTTACTAGCGGGAGGGCCCGGAGAGCAGTTCTTC | CASSLLAGGPGEQFF